Listed below are T cell receptor beta chains from one sample, sequenced in a study of shared clonotypes between healthy human individuals. Assay used: immunoSEQ multiplex PCR; TCRdb lists only in-frame clones, some missing. The profile shows over 850,000 clones, about 80% of them singletons. The sample comprised memory CD4+ T cells from PBMCs. These receptors were taken from a man between 18 and 35 years old in good health. Some clones in this sample may be carry-over from other donors' samples. Each CDR3 is given with its conserved first and last residue. The order of the fields is clone size, J gene, V gene, D gene, CDR3 DNA, CDR3 protein. A D gene is named only where the DNA matches it firmly. The size of a clone is reported for some rows only, either as once, few or many, or as a class for expanded clones.

clone_size: NA; j_call: TRBJ2-7; v_call: TRBV28; d_call: NA; cdr3_nt: TGTGCCAGCAGTTTAGGTGGGGAGCAGTACTTC; cdr3_aa: CASSLGGEQYF
clone_size: NA; j_call: TRBJ2-4; v_call: TRBV7-7; d_call: TRBD2; cdr3_nt: TGTGCCAGCAGCCTGTCGACTAGCGGGAGGGCCTTCGCCAAAAACATTCAGTACTTC; cdr3_aa: CASSLSTSGRAFAKNIQYF
clone_size: NA; j_call: TRBJ2-1; v_call: TRBV18; d_call: TRBD2; cdr3_nt: TGTGCCAGCTCCGAGGGACTAGGGAATGAGCAGTTCTTC; cdr3_aa: CASSEGLGNEQFF
clone_size: NA; j_call: TRBJ1-4; v_call: TRBV5-1; d_call: TRBD1; cdr3_nt: TGCGCCAGCAGCTTCGGGGCAGGGGGCGAAAAACTGTTTTTT; cdr3_aa: CASSFGAGGEKLFF
clone_size: NA; j_call: TRBJ2-1; v_call: TRBV10-2; d_call: NA; cdr3_nt: TGCGCCAGCAGGACTCTCTCCTACAATGAGCAGTTCTTC; cdr3_aa: CASRTLSYNEQFF
clone_size: NA; j_call: TRBJ2-3; v_call: TRBV15; d_call: NA; cdr3_nt: TGTGCCACCAGCAGAGATTCGGGAGATACGCAGTATTTT; cdr3_aa: CATSRDSGDTQYF
clone_size: NA; j_call: TRBJ1-1; v_call: TRBV28; d_call: NA; cdr3_nt: TGTGCCAGCAGGACTCAGGGTCGGGTAGCTTTCTTT; cdr3_aa: CASRTQGRVAFF
clone_size: NA; j_call: TRBJ1-3; v_call: TRBV30; d_call: NA; cdr3_nt: TGTGCCTGGAGTGTCCAGGGGCTAGGTGGAAACACCATATATTTT; cdr3_aa: CAWSVQGLGGNTIYF
clone_size: NA; j_call: TRBJ1-3; v_call: TRBV7-2; d_call: NA; cdr3_nt: TGTGCCAGCAGCCTTGACGGAAACACCATATATTTT; cdr3_aa: CASSLDGNTIYF
clone_size: NA; j_call: TRBJ2-1; v_call: TRBV11-2; d_call: TRBD1; cdr3_nt: TGTGCCAGCAGCCCGGGACAGGGTTTCCATGAGCAGTTCTTC; cdr3_aa: CASSPGQGFHEQFF
clone_size: many; j_call: TRBJ1-1; v_call: TRBV19; d_call: NA; cdr3_nt: TGTGCCAGCCAATCGCCGAGAACCCAAGAGCTTAACACTGAAGCTTTCTTT; cdr3_aa: CASQSPRTQELNTEAFF
clone_size: NA; j_call: TRBJ1-2; v_call: TRBV9; d_call: TRBD1; cdr3_nt: TGTGCCAGCAGCCCCCAGGGGGCCTATGGGGCCTATGGCTACACCTTC; cdr3_aa: CASSPQGAYGAYGYTF
clone_size: NA; j_call: TRBJ1-2; v_call: TRBV28; d_call: NA; cdr3_nt: TGTGCCAGCACCCCGGACACCTATGGCTACACCTTC; cdr3_aa: CASTPDTYGYTF
clone_size: NA; j_call: TRBJ1-5; v_call: TRBV19; d_call: NA; cdr3_nt: TGTGCCAGTACTCGGACAGCCTCAAACTATAGCAATCAGCCCCAGCATTTT; cdr3_aa: CASTRTASNYSNQPQHF
clone_size: NA; j_call: TRBJ1-4; v_call: TRBV19; d_call: NA; cdr3_nt: TGTGCCAGTAGTGCCCGACAGGCCTGGAGGGAAAAACTGTTTTTT; cdr3_aa: CASSARQAWREKLFF
clone_size: NA; j_call: TRBJ2-5; v_call: TRBV5-1; d_call: NA; cdr3_nt: TGCGCCAGCAGCTTGCAGGGTCAGGAGACCCAGTACTTC; cdr3_aa: CASSLQGQETQYF
clone_size: once; j_call: TRBJ2-1; v_call: TRBV29-1; d_call: NA; cdr3_nt: TGCAGCGTTGTTCGTGGCTATAATGAGCAGTTCTTC; cdr3_aa: CSVVRGYNEQFF
clone_size: NA; j_call: TRBJ2-2; v_call: TRBV18; d_call: NA; cdr3_nt: TGTGCCAGCTCACCACAACCGGGGGCGAGCACCGGGGAGCTGTTTTTT; cdr3_aa: CASSPQPGASTGELFF
clone_size: NA; j_call: TRBJ2-3; v_call: TRBV5-1; d_call: NA; cdr3_nt: TGCGCCAGCAGCTGGAGGGGGGCTAGCACAGATACGCAGTATTTT; cdr3_aa: CASSWRGASTDTQYF
clone_size: NA; j_call: TRBJ1-2; v_call: TRBV27; d_call: TRBD1; cdr3_nt: TGTGCCAGCAGTTTAAGATGGGGACAGGGGTTGGGTTATGGCTACACCTTC; cdr3_aa: CASSLRWGQGLGYGYTF
clone_size: NA; j_call: TRBJ2-2; v_call: TRBV5-1; d_call: NA; cdr3_nt: TGCGCCAGCAGCTGGCCCACAGGGGAGGCCGGGGAGCTGTTTTTT; cdr3_aa: CASSWPTGEAGELFF
clone_size: NA; j_call: TRBJ1-2; v_call: TRBV6-1; d_call: TRBD1; cdr3_nt: TGTGCCAGCAGTGTCACAGGGGATGATGGCTACACCTTC; cdr3_aa: CASSVTGDDGYTF
clone_size: NA; j_call: TRBJ1-1; v_call: TRBV18; d_call: TRBD1; cdr3_nt: TGTGCCAGCTCACCCTCGACAGGGGGCACGGGCACTGAAGCTTTCTTT; cdr3_aa: CASSPSTGGTGTEAFF
clone_size: NA; j_call: TRBJ2-5; v_call: TRBV18; d_call: NA; cdr3_nt: TGTGCCAGCTCCATTTCACATCAGCACCAAGAGACCCAGTACTTC; cdr3_aa: CASSISHQHQETQYF
clone_size: NA; j_call: TRBJ2-7; v_call: TRBV5-1; d_call: TRBD2; cdr3_nt: TGCGCCAGCAGAATACGTCTTAGCGGGAGCTACGAGCAGTACTTC; cdr3_aa: CASRIRLSGSYEQYF
clone_size: NA; j_call: TRBJ1-4; v_call: TRBV10-3; d_call: TRBD1; cdr3_nt: TGTGCCATCAGTCGGACAGGGGATGAAAAACTGTTTTTT; cdr3_aa: CAISRTGDEKLFF
clone_size: once; j_call: TRBJ2-7; v_call: TRBV19; d_call: TRBD1; cdr3_nt: TGTGCCAGTAAACACCGGGACAGGGAACACGAGCAGTACTTC; cdr3_aa: CASKHRDREHEQYF
clone_size: NA; j_call: TRBJ2-7; v_call: TRBV10-2; d_call: NA; cdr3_nt: TGCGCCAGCAGTGAGCGTTGGCGGAGCTACGAGCAGTACTTC; cdr3_aa: CASSERWRSYEQYF